Detailed here is one T cell receptor beta chain. This record comes from a study of blood T cell repertoires in COVID-19. Across the whole study: Sites in the United States, Italy and Spain provided acute and convalescent COVID-19 samples.

Germline values: CDR1 MGHDK, CDR2 SYGVNS. J gave up 7 bases and V 1 base, and 5 bases lay outside the gene matches. The CDR3 length is 14 residues. The authors' processing: It was from reference gene primer amplification that nucleated cell counts were estimated. Some clones are missing from TCRdb's copy, which holds only in-frame ones; the method was immunoSEQ multiplex PCR. V and J calls and clone size follow that table, whereas D and trimming were derived from the DNA. The sample yields about 150,000 clones, roughly 90% seen once. The sequenced sample consisted of peripheral blood. V and J are TRBV25-1 and TRBJ1-2; 8 bases align to TRBD1. The sequence was obtained from a woman aged 55-70 years with active or convalescent COVID-19. The CDR3 region is CASSESSGGTGYTF. DNA of the CDR3: TGTGCCAGCAGTGAATCTTCAGGGGGCACTGGCTACACCTTC.